This section outlines one T cell receptor beta chain sequence together with its context. Antigen specificity is unknown. Researchers amplified the TCR beta CDR3 regions from RNA transcripts. Initially, a first-round RT-PCR of the TCR CDR3 employed the HTBI primer set. Each CDR3 protein gets one entry after TCRdb re-called the multiplex PCR reads with MiXCR. Altogether a few hundred thousand distinct CDR3 sequences are present, about 15% being singletons, with the ten largest covering more than 11%. Across 18 months, stable Graves' hyperthyroidism was marked by no progression to ophthalmopathy. This sample stems from a study of T cells in Graves' hyperthyroidism and ophthalmopathy. Whole-study findings and limits: Expanded thyroid clonotypes (above 0.001) were mostly also found in blood. For ophthalmopathy, model prediction preceded onset by a median roughly 6.3 months.

CDR1 and CDR2 from the germline V gene are SGDLS and YYNGEE. Trimming left V 1 base short and J 1 base short, with 5 bases between. This CDR3 region has 13 residues. The sequencing sample was made of blood. This chain links TRBV9 with TRBJ1-1; no reliable D call. The source of this sequence is a woman aged 40-49 years with Graves' hyperthyroidism. The CDR3 DNA reads TGTGCCAGCAGCGTAAACCAGAACACTGAAGCTTTCTTT. This codes for CASSVNQNTEAFF.